This T cell receptor beta chain was found in a study of early T cells in non-severe SARS-CoV-2 infection. Study as a whole: Whole-blood bulk RNA, unsorted, was sequenced, and chains were unpaired.

This clonotype was found a few times. As yet, its antigen is unknown. Study-level points and caveats: Lookups in VDJdb leaned toward anti-spike CD8 responses and missed private and CD4 specificities.

MiXCR, applied by TCRdb to the 5' RACE reads, yields one record per CDR3 protein. The sample gives around 60,000 distinct CDR3 sequences, under 15% of which show up once; approximately 4.4% is in the top ten. The sequence came from an adult who was a healthcare worker with PCR-confirmed SARS-CoV-2 infection or an uninfected control (not recorded which). The sample was whole blood.

The CDR3 protein is CASSRLRNQPQHF. The DNA of the CDR3 is TGTGCCAGCAGCCGCTTACGCAATCAGCCCCAGCATTTT. The J gene is TRBJ1-5, the V gene TRBV7-2; D is unclear. This CDR3 is 13 amino acids long. V was shortened by 5 bases and J by 2 bases, with 7 bases between the two germline ends. Germline V gene data show CDR1 as SGHTA and CDR2 as FQGNSA.